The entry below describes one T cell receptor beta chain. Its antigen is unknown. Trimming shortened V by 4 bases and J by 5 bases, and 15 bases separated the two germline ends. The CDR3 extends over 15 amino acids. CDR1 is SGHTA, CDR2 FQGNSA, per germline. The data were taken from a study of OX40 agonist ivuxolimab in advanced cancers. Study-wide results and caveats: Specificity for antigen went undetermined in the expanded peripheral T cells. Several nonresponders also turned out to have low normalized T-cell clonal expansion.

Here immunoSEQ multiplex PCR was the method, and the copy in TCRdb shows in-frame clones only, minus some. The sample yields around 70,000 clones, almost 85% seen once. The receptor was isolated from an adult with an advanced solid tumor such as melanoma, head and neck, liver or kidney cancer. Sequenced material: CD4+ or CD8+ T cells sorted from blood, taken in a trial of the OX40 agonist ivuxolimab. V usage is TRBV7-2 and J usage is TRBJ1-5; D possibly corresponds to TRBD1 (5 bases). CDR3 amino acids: CASSSGSRAYQPQHF. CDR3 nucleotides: TGTGCCAGCAGCTCAGGGTCCAGGGCCTATCAGCCCCAGCATTTT.